This TCR beta chain is drawn from a study of monozygotic twins with cystic fibrosis (dated by TCRdb to the early 2020s). About the study as a whole: Barcoded libraries were prepared with around 15 PCR cycles from about 3 micrograms of fragmented DNA. To gauge how much genetics shapes V and J gene usage, the researchers compared TCR beta repertoires both within and across 16 monozygotic twin pairs who have cystic fibrosis. Ten female and six male twin pairs, aged about 2.0 to 36.4 years (median about 10 years) and mostly children and adolescents, were included in the cohort. On the day blood was drawn, the twins' weight-for-height and FEVPerc (FEV1 disease centile) were ranked against those of the 1,060 cohort participants. Data for three of the twin pairs had previously been reported in another context. Overall results and qualifications from the work: V gene usage was most similar to the co-twin in 13 of 16 pairs, and J usage was most similar to the co-twin in 8 of 16 pairs, which suggests genetic constraints. Simpson clonality was generally low (median about 0.01), which suggests a naive-dominated repertoire, and clonality was higher in the most severely affected patients. The cohort was small, and the number of shared CDR3s showed no association with age, concordance or disease severity. Monozygotic CF twin pairs shared significantly more nucleotide-identical clonotypes within each pair than unrelated CF individuals shared with one another (P = 0.000026, Mann-Whitney).

TCR beta CDR3 regions were amplified by multiplex PCR with the immunoSEQ immune profiling system according to the manufacturer's instructions. An Illumina NextSeq system was used for sequencing. Regarding the original processing steps: Sequence data were processed on the immunoSEQ Analyzer platform, and clonality was computed as the square root of Simpson's index of productive rearrangements. Similarity in V and J usage was measured by Jensen-Shannon distance, and OLGA was used to compute CDR3 generation probabilities. The immuneACCESS database (August 2020) and VDJdb (December 2020) were searched for shared CDR3 sequences. The clones in this table, taken by TCRdb from immuneACCESS, are in-frame only. Not every clone is retained; where verified, under half of the shortfall comes from an unresolved V gene, and the cause of the rest is unknown. Clone size and V and J calls were adopted from that table, with D and trimming inferred from the DNA. This sample holds about 20,000 clones; over 95% were observed only once. Approximately 0.67% of the sample is in the top ten clones.

The CDR3 contains 14 residues, cysteine and phenylalanine counted. Only the CDR3 DNA is retained, 42 bases long and in frame from the first base. V is cut by 9 bases and J by 1 base, and the space between the germline ends is 16 bases. CDR1 SGDLS and CDR2 YYNGEE are derived from the germline V gene. Note on this clone: Its antigen is not yet known. Base quality data are lacking; no much larger clone is found one base away.

The twin pairs came from the European Cystic Fibrosis Twin and Sibling Study Cohort, a cohort that recruited patients from 150 to 200 CF clinics across 14 European countries. Zygosity and CFTR genotype were verified in-house, with zygosity tested by multiplex PCR of nine short tandem repeat loci. Peripheral blood was sampled from each twin, with clinical parameters recorded on the day of blood sampling. Genomic DNA was isolated from peripheral blood cells with phenol/chloroform and kept in TE buffer at 4 degrees C. This sequence was found in a girl aged 2 to 9 with cystic fibrosis. Sequencing input: blood. Here the chain combines TRBV9 and TRBJ2-5; there is no confident call for the D gene. The CDR3: CANTGPLLQETQYF. The nucleotides read TGTGCCAACACCGGGCCCCTACTCCAAGAGACCCAGTACTTC.